The T cell receptor (beta chain) described here comes from a study of identical twins. Study results and limitations: For monozygotic twins, models underestimated out-of-frame TCR alpha sharing.

A word on this clonotype: Its antigen is unidentified.

Through template switching, a universal primer site was introduced, and the cDNA contained unique molecular identifiers. Each CDR3 protein is one row after TCRdb ran MiXCR on the 5' RACE reads. Of hundreds of thousands of distinct CDR3 sequences listed, roughly an eighth were seen once; the top ten hold 1.5% to 2%. V shed 5 bases and J shed 7 bases, with 15 bases lying between them. Looked up from germline, CDR1 is SGHNT and CDR2 is YENEEA. The CDR3 covers 14 residues. These data were also reused for a study on yellow fever vaccine responses in identical twins. That work adds: Twins reportedly appeared to share part of their vaccine T cell response while keeping part individual.

Material: PBMCs. This receptor was identified in a woman aged 18-30 years in good health. The rearrangement uses TRBV11-3 and TRBJ2-1; tentatively, D is TRBD2 (6 bases). CDR3 DNA: TGTGCCAGCAGCCGACCCGGGAGCCTTAATGAGCAGTTCTTC. Amino acid sequence: CASSRPGSLNEQFF.